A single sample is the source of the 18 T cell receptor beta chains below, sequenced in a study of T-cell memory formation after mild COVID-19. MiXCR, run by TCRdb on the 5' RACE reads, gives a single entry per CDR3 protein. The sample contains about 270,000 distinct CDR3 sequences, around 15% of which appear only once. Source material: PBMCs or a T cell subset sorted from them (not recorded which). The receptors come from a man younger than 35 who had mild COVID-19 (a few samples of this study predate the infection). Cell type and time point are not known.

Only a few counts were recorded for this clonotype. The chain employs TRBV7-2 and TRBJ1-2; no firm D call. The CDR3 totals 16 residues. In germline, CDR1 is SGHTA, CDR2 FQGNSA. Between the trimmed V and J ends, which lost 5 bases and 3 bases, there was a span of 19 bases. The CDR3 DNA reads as TGTGCCAGCAGCCCCGCTTCCCTGGACTCTTACTATGGCTACACCTTC. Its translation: CASSPASLDSYYGYTF.

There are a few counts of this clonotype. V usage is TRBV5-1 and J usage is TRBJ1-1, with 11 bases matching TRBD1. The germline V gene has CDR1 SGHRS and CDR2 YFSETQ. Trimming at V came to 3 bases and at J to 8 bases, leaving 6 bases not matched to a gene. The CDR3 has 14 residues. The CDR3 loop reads CASSSGTGGLEAFF. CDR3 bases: TGCGCCAGCAGCTCGGGGACAGGGGGACTGGAAGCTTTCTTT.

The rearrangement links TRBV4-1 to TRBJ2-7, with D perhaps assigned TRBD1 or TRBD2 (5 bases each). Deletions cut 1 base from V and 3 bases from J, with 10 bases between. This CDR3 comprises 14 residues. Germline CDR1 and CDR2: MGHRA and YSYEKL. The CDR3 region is CASSQARGSYEQYF. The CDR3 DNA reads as TGCGCCAGCAGCCAAGCGAGGGGAAGCTACGAGCAGTACTTC.

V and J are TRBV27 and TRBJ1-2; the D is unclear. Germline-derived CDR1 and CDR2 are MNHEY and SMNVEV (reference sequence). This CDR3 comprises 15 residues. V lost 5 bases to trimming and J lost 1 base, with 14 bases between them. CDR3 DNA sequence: TGTGCCAGCAGTCCTCGGGATCGATATAACTATGGCTACACCTTC. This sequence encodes CASSPRDRYNYGYTF.

CDR3 loop: CASSLEGPLNQPQHF. The CDR3 nucleotides read TGCGCCAGCAGCTTGGAGGGCCCCCTCAATCAGCCCCAGCATTTT. V and J are TRBV5-1 and TRBJ1-5; D gene ambiguous. Germline V gene lookup returns CDR1 SGHRS and CDR2 YFSETQ. There are 15 residues in the CDR3. The V gene lost 0 bases and the J gene lost 3 bases, with 10 bases spanning the gap.

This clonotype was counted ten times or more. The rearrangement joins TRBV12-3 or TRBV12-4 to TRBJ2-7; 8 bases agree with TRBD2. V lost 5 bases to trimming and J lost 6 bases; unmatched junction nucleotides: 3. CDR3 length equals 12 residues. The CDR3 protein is CASSPGGGEQYF. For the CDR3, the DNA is TGTGCCAGCAGTCCCGGGGGGGGCGAGCAGTACTTC.

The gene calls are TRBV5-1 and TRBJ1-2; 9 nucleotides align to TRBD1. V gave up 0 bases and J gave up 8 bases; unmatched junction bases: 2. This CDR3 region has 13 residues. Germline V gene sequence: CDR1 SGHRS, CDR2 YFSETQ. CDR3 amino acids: CASSLGTGEGYTF. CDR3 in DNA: TGCGCCAGCAGCTTGGGGACAGGGGAGGGCTACACCTTC.

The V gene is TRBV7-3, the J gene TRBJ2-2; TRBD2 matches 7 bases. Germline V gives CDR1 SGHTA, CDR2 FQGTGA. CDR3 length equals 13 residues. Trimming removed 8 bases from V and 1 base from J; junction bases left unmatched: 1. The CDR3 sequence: CASGGGNTGELFF. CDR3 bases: TGTGCCAGCGGGGGGGGGAACACCGGGGAGCTGTTTTTT.

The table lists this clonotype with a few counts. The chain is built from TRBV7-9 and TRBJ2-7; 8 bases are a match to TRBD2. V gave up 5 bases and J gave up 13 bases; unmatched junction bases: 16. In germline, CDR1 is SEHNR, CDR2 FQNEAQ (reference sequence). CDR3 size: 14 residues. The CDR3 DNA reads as TGTGCCAGCAGCGCCCCAGCGGGGGTCGGCGAGACTTACTTC. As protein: CASSAPAGVGETYF.

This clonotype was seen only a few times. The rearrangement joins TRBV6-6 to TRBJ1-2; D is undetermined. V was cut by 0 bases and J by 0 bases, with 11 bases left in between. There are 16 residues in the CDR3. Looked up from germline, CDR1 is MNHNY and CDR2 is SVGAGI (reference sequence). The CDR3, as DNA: TGTGCCAGCAGTTACTCGATCGGCGGAGCTAACTATGGCTACACCTTC. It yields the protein CASSYSIGGANYGYTF.

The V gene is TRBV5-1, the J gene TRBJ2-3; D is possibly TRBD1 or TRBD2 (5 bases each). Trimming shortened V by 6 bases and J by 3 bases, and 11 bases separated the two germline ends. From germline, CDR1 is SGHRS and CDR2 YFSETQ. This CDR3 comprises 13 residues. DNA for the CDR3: TGCGCCAGCACAGTAGGGACGACAGATACGCAGTATTTT. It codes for CASTVGTTDTQYF.

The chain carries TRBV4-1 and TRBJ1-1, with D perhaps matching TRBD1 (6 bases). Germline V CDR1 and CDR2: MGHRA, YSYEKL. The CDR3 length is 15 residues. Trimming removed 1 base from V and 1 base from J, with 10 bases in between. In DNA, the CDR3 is TGCGCCAGCAGCCAAGGTCCGGGACAGAACACTGAAGCTTTCTTT. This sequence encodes CASSQGPGQNTEAFF.

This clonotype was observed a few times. The CDR3 nucleotides read TGCGCCAGCAGCTTTGAGGGGGACTATGGCTACACCTTC. Amino acids: CASSFEGDYGYTF. The chain joins TRBV5-1 to TRBJ1-2; TRBD1 might be the D (6 bases). Germline CDR1 reads SGHRS; CDR2 reads YFSETQ. The V end lost 2 bases, the J end lost 3 bases, and 8 bases lay between the germline ends. The CDR3 extends over 13 amino acids. Based on the CDR3 plus reference TRBV5-1 and TRBJ1-2, the full variable domain is KAGVTQTPRYLIKTRGQQVTLSCSPISGHRSVSWYQQTPGQGLQFLFEYFSETQRNKGNFPGRFSGRQFSNSRSEMNVSTLELGDSALYLCASSFEGDYGYTFGSGTRLTVV.

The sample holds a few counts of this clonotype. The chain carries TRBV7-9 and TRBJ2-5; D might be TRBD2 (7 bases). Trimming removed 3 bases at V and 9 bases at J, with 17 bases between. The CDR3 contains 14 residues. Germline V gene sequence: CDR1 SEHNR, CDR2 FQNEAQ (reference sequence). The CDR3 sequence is CASSFAGGEGAQYF. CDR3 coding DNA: TGTGCCAGCAGCTTCGCAGGCGGGGAGGGGGCCCAGTACTTC.

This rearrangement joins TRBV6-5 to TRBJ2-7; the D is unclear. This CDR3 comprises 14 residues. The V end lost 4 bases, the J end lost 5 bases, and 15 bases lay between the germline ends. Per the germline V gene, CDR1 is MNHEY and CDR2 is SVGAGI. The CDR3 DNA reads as TGTGCCAGCAGTTTCCGACAAGGTGAGAACGAGCAGTACGTC. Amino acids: CASSFRQGENEQYV.

The CDR3, as DNA: TGCGCCAGCAGCCAATCCCTAAGGCAGTACTTC. This encodes CASSQSLRQYF. This chain links TRBV4-1 with TRBJ2-7, with unresolved D. CDR1 and CDR2 (germline): MGHRA, YSYEKL. This CDR3 is built from 11 residues. The germline V and J ends were trimmed by 2 bases and 9 bases, with 8 bases remaining between them.

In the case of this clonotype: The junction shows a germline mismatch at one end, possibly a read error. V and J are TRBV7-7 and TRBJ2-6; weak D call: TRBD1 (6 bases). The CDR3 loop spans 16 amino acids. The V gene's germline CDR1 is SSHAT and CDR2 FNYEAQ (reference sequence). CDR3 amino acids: CASSLAGVGGANVLTF. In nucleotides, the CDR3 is TGTGCTAGCAGCTTAGCAGGGGTTGGTGGGGCCAACGTCCTGACTTTC.

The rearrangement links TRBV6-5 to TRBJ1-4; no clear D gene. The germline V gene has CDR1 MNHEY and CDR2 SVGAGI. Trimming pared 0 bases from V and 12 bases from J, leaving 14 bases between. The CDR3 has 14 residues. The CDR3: CASSYSTEPAELFF. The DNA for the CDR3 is TGTGCCAGCAGTTACTCTACAGAACCTGCGGAACTGTTTTTT.